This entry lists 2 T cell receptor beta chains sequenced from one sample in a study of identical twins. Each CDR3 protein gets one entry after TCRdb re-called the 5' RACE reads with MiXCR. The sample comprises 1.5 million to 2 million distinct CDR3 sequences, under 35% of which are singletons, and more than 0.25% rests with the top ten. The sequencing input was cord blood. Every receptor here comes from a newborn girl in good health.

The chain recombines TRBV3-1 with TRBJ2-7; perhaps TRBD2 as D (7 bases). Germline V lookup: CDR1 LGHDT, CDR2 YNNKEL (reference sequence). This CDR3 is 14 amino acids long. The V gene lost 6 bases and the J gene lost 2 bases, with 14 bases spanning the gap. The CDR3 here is CASSQGGGTYEQYF. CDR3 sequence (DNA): TGTGCCAGCAGTCAGGGAGGGGGAACCTACGAGCAGTACTTC.

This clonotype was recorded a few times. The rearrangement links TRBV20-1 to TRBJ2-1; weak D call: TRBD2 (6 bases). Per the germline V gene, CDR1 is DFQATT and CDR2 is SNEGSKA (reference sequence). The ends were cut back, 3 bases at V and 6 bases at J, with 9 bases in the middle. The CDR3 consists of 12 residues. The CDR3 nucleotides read TGCAGTGCTAGCGGGAGCGCCAATGAGCAGTTCTTC. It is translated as CSASGSANEQFF.